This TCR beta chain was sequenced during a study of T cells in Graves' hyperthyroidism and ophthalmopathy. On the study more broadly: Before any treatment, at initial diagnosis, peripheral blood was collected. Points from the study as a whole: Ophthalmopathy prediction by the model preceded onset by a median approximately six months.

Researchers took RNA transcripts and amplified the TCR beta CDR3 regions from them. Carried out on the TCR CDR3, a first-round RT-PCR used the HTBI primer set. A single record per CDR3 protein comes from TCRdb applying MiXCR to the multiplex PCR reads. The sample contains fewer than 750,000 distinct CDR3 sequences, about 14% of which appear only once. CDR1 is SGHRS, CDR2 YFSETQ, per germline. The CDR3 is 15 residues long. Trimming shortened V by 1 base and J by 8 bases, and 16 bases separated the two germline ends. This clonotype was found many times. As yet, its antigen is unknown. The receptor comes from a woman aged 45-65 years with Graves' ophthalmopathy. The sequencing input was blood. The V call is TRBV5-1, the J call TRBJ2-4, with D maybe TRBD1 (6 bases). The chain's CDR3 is CASSLSDSPGDIQYF. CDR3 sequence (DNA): TGCGCCAGCAGCTTGTCGGACAGTCCTGGGGACATTCAGTACTTC.